Detailed here is one T cell receptor beta chain. Its antigen remains unidentified. Qualities for individual bases were not recorded, and no much larger clone is one base off. This record belongs to a study of CD8+CD57+ T cells in acquired aplastic anemia (dated by TCRdb to between 2017 and 2018). At the level of the whole study: DNA extracted from sorted CD4+ and CD8+ cells had a mean of around 3 ug, with a range of about 0.18 to 27.4 ug. Healthy donor samples averaged approximately 9.8 million reads for CD4+ and under 14 million for CD8+ cells. Beyond this particular receptor, the publication reports: Between patients and healthy controls, no significant difference in CD8+ Simpson's diversity was found (P=0.060). Twenty-nine CD8+ CDR3 sequences were shared between patients and controls but appeared highly expressed in patients and within their immunodominant clones.

In this study, sorted CD4+ and CD8+ T cells from the blood of healthy subjects and of severe aplastic anemia patients had their TCR repertoires deep-sequenced. Ficoll-Paque density gradient centrifugation was used to isolate peripheral blood mononuclear cells. Before DNA extraction, CD4+ and CD8+ T cells were sorted by FACS or by magnetic beads. Genomic DNA served as template for TCR beta VDJ combination and CDR3 sequence profiling. TCR repertoire sequencing was run on an Illumina HiSeq 2000. The published analysis was carried out like this. Repertoires were assessed using TRBV/TRBJ rearrangement plots, CDR3 size and DJ length profiles, and Simpson's diversity index. Whichever DNA sequence was most abundant in the deep sequencing data was defined as the immunodominant clone. CDR3 amino acid sequences were checked for sharing across subjects and were also compared against the VDJdb database and published repertoires. Using fastp at Q25 and MiXCR, TCRdb reprocessed the public reads and kept productive beta chains. One record per CDR3 amino acid sequence lists the most common genes and DNA. The V and J calls, along with clone size, are taken from TCRdb and not from the paper's own processing. This sample is represented by 190,000 or so distinct CDR3 sequences; about 59% of them were singletons. The ten largest clones take up 25% to 35% of the sample.

The sequencing sample was made of sorted CD4+, CD8+, or CD8+CD57+ T cells (not recorded which) from PBMCs. This TCR derives from a human donor in good health.

In nucleotide form, the sequence is TGTGCCAGCAGCTCCAGCTCGGGACAGGCCCCTGAAGCTTTCTTT. It codes for CASSSSSGQAPEAFF. The chain was built from TRBV7-6 and TRBJ1-1; 8 central nucleotides agree with TRBD1. Taken from the germline V gene, the CDR1 and CDR2 loops are SGHVS and FNYEAQ. The germline V end is reduced by 4 bases and the J end by 6 bases; junction bases left unmatched: 10. The CDR3 covers 15 residues, taking in both the cysteine and the phenylalanine. Only the CDR3 DNA stays, 45 bases, in frame from base 1.